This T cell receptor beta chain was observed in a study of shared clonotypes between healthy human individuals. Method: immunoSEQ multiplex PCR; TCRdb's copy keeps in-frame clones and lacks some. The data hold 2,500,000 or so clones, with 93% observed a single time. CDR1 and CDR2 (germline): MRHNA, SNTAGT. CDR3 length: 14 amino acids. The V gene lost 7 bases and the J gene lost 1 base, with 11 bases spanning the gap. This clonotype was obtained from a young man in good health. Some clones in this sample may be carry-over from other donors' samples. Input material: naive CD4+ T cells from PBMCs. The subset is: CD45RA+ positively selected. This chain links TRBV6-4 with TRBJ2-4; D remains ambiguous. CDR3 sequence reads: CASKKDLAKNIQYF. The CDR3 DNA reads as TGTGCCAGCAAGAAGGACCTTGCCAAAAACATTCAGTACTTC.